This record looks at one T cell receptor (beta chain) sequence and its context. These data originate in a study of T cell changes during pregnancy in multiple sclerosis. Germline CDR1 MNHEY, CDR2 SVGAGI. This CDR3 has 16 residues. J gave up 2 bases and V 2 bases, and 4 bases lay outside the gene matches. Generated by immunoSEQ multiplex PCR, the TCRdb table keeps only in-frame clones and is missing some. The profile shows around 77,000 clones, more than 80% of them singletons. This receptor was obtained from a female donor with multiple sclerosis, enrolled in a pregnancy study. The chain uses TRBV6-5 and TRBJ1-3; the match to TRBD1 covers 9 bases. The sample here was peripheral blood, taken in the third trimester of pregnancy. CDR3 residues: CASSYPRDRAGNTIYF. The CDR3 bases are TGTGCCAGCAGTTACCCACGGGACAGGGCTGGAAACACCATATATTTT.